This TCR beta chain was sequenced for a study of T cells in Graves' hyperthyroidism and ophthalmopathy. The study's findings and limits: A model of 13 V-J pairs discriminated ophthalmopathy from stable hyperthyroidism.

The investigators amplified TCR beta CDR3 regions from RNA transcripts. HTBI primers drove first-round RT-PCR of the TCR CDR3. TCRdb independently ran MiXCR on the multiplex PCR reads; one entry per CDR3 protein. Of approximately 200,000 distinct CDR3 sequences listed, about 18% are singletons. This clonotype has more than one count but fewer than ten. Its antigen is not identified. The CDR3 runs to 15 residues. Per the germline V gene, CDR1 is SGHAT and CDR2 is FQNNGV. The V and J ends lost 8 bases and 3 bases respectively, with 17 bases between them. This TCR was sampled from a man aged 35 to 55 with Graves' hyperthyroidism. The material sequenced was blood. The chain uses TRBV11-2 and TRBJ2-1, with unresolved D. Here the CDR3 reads CASYSKSTVYNEQFF. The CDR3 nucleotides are TGTGCCAGCTACTCGAAGAGCACAGTCTACAATGAGCAGTTCTTC.